This TCR beta chain appears in the sequencing data of a study of blood T cells in healthy people across ages. Then a second PCR, running about 6 to 12 cycles, was carried out with a sample-barcoded 5' primer and a J-beta primer mix. TCRdb analysed the 5' RACE reads with MiXCR anew, one entry per CDR3 protein. The sample lists 900,000 to 950,000 distinct CDR3 sequences, about 29% occurring once. The germline V gene encodes CDR1 SGHDT and CDR2 YYEEEE. This CDR3 spans 14 amino acids. V was pared by 6 bases and J by 2 bases, with 14 bases between. This clonotype was seen ten or more times. These data also featured in a second study, about T cells of mothers and their children.

The clonotype was recovered from a woman between 40 and 50 years old in good health. The V and J genes are TRBV5-6 and TRBJ1-2, with a possible D match to TRBD1 (6 bases). Material: blood. CDR3 in amino acids: CASIQWGANYGYTF. Written as DNA, the CDR3 is TGTGCCAGCATCCAGTGGGGGGCAAACTATGGCTACACCTTC.